This T cell receptor beta chain stems from a study of vaccination effects on CD4 cells after COVID-19. Study-level points and caveats: Infection- and vaccine-induced clones contracted markedly late after vaccination.

Here immunoSEQ multiplex PCR was the method, and the copy in TCRdb shows in-frame clones only, minus some. Of approximately 54,000 clones detected, 75% to 90% appear once; the ten largest clones hold 2% to 3%. This CDR3 has 14 amino acids. The ends were cut back, 3 bases at V and 8 bases at J, with 16 bases in the middle. The germline V gene encodes CDR1 KGHSH and CDR2 LQKENI. Expansion with viral peptide pools was applied to antigen-specific CD4+ T cells by the ViraFEST assay prior to sequencing. Having been cultured for about ten days, the cells underwent CD4+ T cell isolation. Nucleocapsid antibodies stayed negative before and after vaccination, showing no earlier SARS-CoV-2 infection. Cells had half their medium changed to IL-2 medium on days 3 and 7. On this clone itself: The antigen remains undetermined.

The sample here was CD4+ T cells from PBMCs cultured with HCoV-229E spike peptides, taken before COVID-19 vaccination. The TCR originated in a human donor who received a COVID-19 vaccine. The V gene is TRBV18, the J gene TRBJ1-2; D may be TRBD1 (6 bases). CDR3 sequence reads: CASSPEQGAGGYTF. CDR3 coding DNA: TGTGCCAGCTCACCCGAACAGGGAGCCGGCGGCTACACCTTC.